The 5 T cell receptor beta chains below come from one sample, sequenced in a study of shared clonotypes between healthy human individuals. This table comes from immunoSEQ multiplex PCR, and its TCRdb copy is limited to in-frame clones, with some not included. The profile covers about 2.3 million clones, with more than 80% appearing a single time and about 0.37% taken by the ten largest. The specimen sequenced was naive CD4+ T cells from PBMCs. Subset specified: CD45RA+ positively selected. The receptor set was obtained from a man between 18 and 29 years old in good health. Some clones in this sample may be carry-over from other donors' samples.

This chain joins TRBV28 and TRBJ2-1, with D hard to call. The CDR3 sequence is 13 residues long. V gave up 5 bases and J gave up 8 bases, with 13 bases separating them. Per the germline V gene, CDR1 is MDHEN and CDR2 is SYDVKM. CDR3 in amino acids: CASSRNRNDEQFF. The CDR3 DNA reads as TGTGCCAGCAGTCGAAACCGCAACGATGAGCAGTTCTTC. Supplemented by reference TRBV28 and TRBJ2-1, the full variable domain reads DVKVTQSSRYLVKRTGEKVFLECVQDMDHENMFWYRQDPGLGLRLIYFSYDVKMKEKGDIPEGYSVSREKKERFSLILESASTNQTSMYLCASSRNRNDEQFFGPGTRLTVL.

V usage is TRBV9 and J usage is TRBJ2-7; TRBD2 matches at 7 bases. This CDR3 contains 16 residues. Germline V gene data show CDR1 as SGDLS and CDR2 as YYNGEE. V gave up 0 bases and J gave up 1 base; unmatched junction bases: 7. The CDR3 region has the DNA TGTGCCAGCAGCGTAGTTGCGGGAGCCATATCCTACGAGCAGTACTTC. It codes for CASSVVAGAISYEQYF.

This chain joins TRBV7-6 and TRBJ2-1; a weak D match, TRBD2 (6 bases). The germline V and J ends were trimmed by 0 bases and 8 bases, with 8 bases remaining between them. Germline-derived CDR1 and CDR2 are SGHVS and FNYEAQ. This CDR3 has 13 residues. The CDR3 DNA sequence: TGTGCCAGCAGCTTAGCGTGGGGGGATGAGCAGTTCTTC. It encodes CASSLAWGDEQFF.

This clone was seen more than once but under ten times. This rearrangement joins TRBV5-5 to TRBJ1-1; D might be TRBD1 (5 bases). This CDR3 spans 14 amino acids. With 1 base removed from V and 6 bases from J, the gap between germline ends came to 13 bases. The germline gives CDR1 SGHKS, CDR2 YYEKEE (reference sequence). CDR3 sequence reads: CASSLRPTGAEAFF. CDR3 in DNA: TGTGCCAGCAGCTTGCGCCCGACGGGGGCTGAAGCTTTCTTT.

This chain uses TRBV15 with TRBJ2-7, with 10 bases identical to TRBD2. CDR1 LNHNV and CDR2 YYDKDF come from the germline V gene (reference sequence). V trimming: 0 bases; J trimming: 1 base; junction bases outside the gene matches: 6. This CDR3 contains 17 residues. CDR3 sequence: CATSRDSSGRGSYEQYF. The CDR3 bases are TGTGCCACCAGCAGAGATAGCAGCGGGAGGGGTTCCTACGAGCAGTACTTC.